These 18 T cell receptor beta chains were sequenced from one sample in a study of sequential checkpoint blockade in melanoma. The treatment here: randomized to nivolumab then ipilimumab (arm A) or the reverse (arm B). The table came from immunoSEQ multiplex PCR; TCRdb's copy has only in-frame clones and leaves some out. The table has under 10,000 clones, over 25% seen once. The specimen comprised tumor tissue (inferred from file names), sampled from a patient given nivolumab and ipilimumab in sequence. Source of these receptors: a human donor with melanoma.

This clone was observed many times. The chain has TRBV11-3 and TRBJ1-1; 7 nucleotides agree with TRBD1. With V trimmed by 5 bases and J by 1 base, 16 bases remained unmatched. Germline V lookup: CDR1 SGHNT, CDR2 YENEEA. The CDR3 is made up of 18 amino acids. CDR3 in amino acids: CASSELTGIFISNTEAFF. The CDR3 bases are TGTGCCAGCAGCGAGCTGACAGGGATTTTTATTTCGAACACTGAAGCTTTCTTT.

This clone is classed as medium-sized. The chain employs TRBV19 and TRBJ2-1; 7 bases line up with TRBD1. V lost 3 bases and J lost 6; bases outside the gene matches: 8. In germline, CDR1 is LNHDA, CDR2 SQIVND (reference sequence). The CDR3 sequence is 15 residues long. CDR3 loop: CASSMVRGTFNEQFF. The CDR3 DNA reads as TGTGCCAGTAGTATGGTCAGGGGGACCTTCAATGAGCAGTTCTTC.

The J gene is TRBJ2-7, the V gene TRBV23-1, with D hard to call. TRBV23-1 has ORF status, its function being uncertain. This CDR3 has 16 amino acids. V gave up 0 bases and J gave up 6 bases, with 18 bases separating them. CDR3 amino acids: CASSQSGSWATIEQYF. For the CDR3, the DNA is TGCGCCAGCAGTCAATCTGGGTCTTGGGCTACGATCGAGCAGTACTTC.

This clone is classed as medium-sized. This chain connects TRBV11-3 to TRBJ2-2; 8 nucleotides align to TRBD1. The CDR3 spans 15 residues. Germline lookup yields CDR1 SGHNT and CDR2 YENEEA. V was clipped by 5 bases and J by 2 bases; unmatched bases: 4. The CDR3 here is CASSADRVNTGELFF. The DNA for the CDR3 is TGTGCCAGCAGCGCGGACAGGGTAAACACCGGGGAGCTGTTTTTT.

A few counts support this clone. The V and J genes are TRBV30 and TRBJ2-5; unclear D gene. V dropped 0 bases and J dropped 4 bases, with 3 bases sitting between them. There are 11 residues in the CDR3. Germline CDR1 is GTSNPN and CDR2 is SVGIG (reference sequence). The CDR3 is CAWSVGETQYF. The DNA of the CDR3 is TGTGCCTGGAGTGTTGGAGAGACCCAGTACTTC.

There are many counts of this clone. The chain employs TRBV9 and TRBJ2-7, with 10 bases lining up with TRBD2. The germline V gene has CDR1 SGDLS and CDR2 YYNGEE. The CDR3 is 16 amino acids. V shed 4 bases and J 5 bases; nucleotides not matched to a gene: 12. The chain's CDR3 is CASSFTSLAGSDEQYF. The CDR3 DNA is TGTGCCAGCAGCTTCACCTCACTAGCGGGAAGCGACGAGCAGTACTTC.

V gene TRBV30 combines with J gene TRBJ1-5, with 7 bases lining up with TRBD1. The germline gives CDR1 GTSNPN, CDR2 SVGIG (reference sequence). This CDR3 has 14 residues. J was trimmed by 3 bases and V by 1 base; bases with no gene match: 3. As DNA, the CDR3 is TGTGCCTGGAGTGGACAGGGATTCAATCAGCCCCAGCATTTT. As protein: CAWSGQGFNQPQHF.

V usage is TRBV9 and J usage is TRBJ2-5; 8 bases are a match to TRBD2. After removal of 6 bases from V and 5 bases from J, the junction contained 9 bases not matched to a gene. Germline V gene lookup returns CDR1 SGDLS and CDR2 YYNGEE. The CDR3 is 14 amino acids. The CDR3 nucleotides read TGTGCCAGCACACTCGGGGGGGCATCGGAGACCCAGTACTTC. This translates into CASTLGGASETQYF.

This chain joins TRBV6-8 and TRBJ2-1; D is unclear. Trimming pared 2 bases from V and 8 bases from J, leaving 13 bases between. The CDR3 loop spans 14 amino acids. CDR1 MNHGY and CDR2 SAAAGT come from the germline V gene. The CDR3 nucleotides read TGTGCCAGCAGTTACAGGCTAGGTCAGCATGAGCAGTTCTTC. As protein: CASSYRLGQHEQFF.

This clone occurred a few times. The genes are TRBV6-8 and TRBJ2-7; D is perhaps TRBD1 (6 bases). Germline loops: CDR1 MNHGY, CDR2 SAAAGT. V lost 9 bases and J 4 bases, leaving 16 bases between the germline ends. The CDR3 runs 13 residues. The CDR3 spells CARKQGLLYEQYF. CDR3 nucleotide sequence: TGTGCCAGAAAGCAGGGGCTCCTTTACGAGCAGTACTTC.

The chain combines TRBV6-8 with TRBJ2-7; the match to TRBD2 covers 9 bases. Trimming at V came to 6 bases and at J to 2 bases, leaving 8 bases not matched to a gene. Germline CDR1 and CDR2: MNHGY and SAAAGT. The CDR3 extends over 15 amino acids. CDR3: CASSFGLAGPYEQYF. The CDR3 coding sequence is TGTGCCAGCAGCTTCGGGCTAGCGGGACCCTACGAGCAGTACTTC.

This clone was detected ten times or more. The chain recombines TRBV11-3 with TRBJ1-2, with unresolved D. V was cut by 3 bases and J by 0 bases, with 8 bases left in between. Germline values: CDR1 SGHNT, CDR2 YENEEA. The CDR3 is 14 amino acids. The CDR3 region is CASSLGKPNYGYTF. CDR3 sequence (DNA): TGTGCCAGCAGCTTGGGAAAACCTAACTATGGCTACACCTTC. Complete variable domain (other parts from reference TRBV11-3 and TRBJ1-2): EAGVVQSPRYKIIEKKQPVAFWCNPISGHNTLYWYLQNLGQGPELLIRYENEEAVDDSQLPKDRFSAERLKGVDSTLKIQPAELGDSAVYLCASSLGKPNYGYTFGSGTRLTVV.

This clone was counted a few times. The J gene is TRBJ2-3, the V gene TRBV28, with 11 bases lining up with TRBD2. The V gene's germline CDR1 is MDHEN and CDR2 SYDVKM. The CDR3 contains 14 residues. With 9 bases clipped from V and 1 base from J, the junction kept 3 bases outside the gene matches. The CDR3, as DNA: TGTGCCAGTCGGACTAGCGGGCGCACAGATACGCAGTATTTT. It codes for CASRTSGRTDTQYF.

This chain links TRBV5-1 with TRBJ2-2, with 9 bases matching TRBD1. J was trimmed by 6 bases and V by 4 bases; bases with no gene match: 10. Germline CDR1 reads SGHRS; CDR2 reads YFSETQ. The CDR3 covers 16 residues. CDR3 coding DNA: TGCGCCAGCAGCGCGACAGGGGGAGTAGGGGCCGGGGAGCTGTTTTTT. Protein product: CASSATGGVGAGELFF.

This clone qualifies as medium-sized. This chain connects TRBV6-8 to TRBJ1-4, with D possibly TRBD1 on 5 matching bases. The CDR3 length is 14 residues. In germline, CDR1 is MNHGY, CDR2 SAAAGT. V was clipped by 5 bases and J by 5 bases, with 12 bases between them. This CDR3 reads CASSKGALNEKLFF. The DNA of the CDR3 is TGTGCCAGCAGTAAAGGGGCCCTGAATGAAAAACTGTTTTTT.

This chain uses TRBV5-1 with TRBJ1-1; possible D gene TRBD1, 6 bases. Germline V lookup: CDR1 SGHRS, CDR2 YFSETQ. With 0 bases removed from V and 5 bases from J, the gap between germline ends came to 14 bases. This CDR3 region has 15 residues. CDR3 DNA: TGCGCCAGCAGCTTGGTAACAGGCCAGGGGACTGAAGCTTTCTTT. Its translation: CASSLVTGQGTEAFF.

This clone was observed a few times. CDR3 nucleotides: TGTGCCAGTAAAGCATCTATCTCTGGAAACACCATATATTTT. This sequence encodes CASKASISGNTIYF. The V and J genes are TRBV19 and TRBJ1-3; D is ambiguous. Germline loops: CDR1 LNHDA, CDR2 SQIVND (reference sequence). Trimming took 7 bases from V and 0 from J, leaving 10 bases between them. The length of the CDR3 is 14 residues.

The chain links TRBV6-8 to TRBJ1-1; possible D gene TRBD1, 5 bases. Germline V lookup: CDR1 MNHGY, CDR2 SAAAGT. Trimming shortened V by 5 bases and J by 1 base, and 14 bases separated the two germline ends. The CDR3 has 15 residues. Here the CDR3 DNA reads TGTGCCAGCAGTGAGGACGGGGGTCGGAACACTGAAGCTTTCTTT. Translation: CASSEDGGRNTEAFF.